This record covers a single TCR beta chain. This CDR3 comprises 13 residues. V was clipped by 5 bases and J by 10 bases; unmatched bases: 5. Looked up from germline, CDR1 is ENHRY and CDR2 is SYGVKD. At cycle 4 day 1, cycle 7 day 1, and baseline, blood was sampled. This entry is derived from a study of OX40 agonist ivuxolimab in advanced cancers. TCRdb's copy holds only in-frame clones and misses some; the assay was immunoSEQ multiplex PCR. The table includes roughly 53,000 clones, over 90% detected once. This receptor was taken from an adult with an advanced solid tumor such as melanoma, head and neck, liver or kidney cancer. The sequencing here drew on CD4+ or CD8+ T cells sorted from blood, taken in a trial of the OX40 agonist ivuxolimab. The chain carries TRBV10-3 and TRBJ2-1, with 10 positions matching TRBD2. CDR3 sequence: CAISSAGGGEQFF. In DNA, the CDR3 is TGTGCCATCAGTTCAGCGGGAGGGGGCGAGCAGTTCTTC.